This section outlines one TCR beta chain sequence together with its context. Which antigen it targets is not known. No base quality values were provided; no much bigger clone lies one nucleotide off. This entry belongs to a study of PD-1 blockade in classical Hodgkin lymphoma (dated by TCRdb to 2018 to 2021). Study-level background: Nivolumab dosing was 3 mg/kg intravenously every 2 weeks, continuing until either disease progression or unacceptable toxicity. The study used TCR beta sequencing and CyTOF to define a peripheral blood immune signature of response to PD-1 blockade in classical Hodgkin lymphoma. Study-level results and caveats: Among trial patients, those achieving complete response had baseline diversity similar to that of newly diagnosed patients, while diversity was significantly lower in partial responders and progressors. Diversity was lower in patients who began nivolumab less than 1 year after ASCT, so these patients were left out of later analyses to avoid confounding by immune reconstitution. CD4+ but not CD8+ TCR diversity rose significantly by C4D1 (p=0.0027 vs p=0.16), most apparent in complete responders (p=0.02). Only a single clinical trial cohort was studied, and what caused the repertoire differences, possibly disease activity or prior therapy, remained undefined. Newly diagnosed patients were reported to have lower baseline TCR diversity than healthy donors, and relapsed/refractory patients were reported to have lower baseline TCR diversity still.

According to the germline V gene, CDR1 reads SGHNT and CDR2 reads YENEEA. Including the terminal cysteine and phenylalanine, the CDR3 comprises 17 residues. Only the CDR3 DNA is retained, 51 bases long and in frame from the first base. After removal of 5 bases from V and 1 base from J, the junction retains 10 bases not matched to a gene. The Qiagen DNeasy kit was used to extract genomic DNA both from unsorted PBMCs and from the negatively selected CD4+ and CD8+ fractions. TCR beta CDR3 regions were subjected to amplification by immunoSEQ multiplex PCR with primers that anneal to V and J segments. A synthetic immune receptor repertoire was used to minimize amplification bias, and remaining bias was computationally removed after sequencing. The authors processed their data as follows. Custom Python scripts were used to quantify repertoire diversity as the Shannon entropy index. Unsorted, CD4+ and CD8+ repertoires were analyzed separately, except in combined analyses where CD4+ and CD8+ sequences were merged in silico. A clone was considered expanded if an increase in frequency of at least 2-fold after treatment relative to C1D1 was found, and a pseudocount of 0.5 was applied to clones undetected at baseline. Clones with 0 or 1 copy at C1D1 were defined as singleton clones, while clones with 2 or more copies were defined as non-singleton clones. Clones expanded in unsorted samples were labelled as CD4+, CD8+ or unknown by matching protein sequences in sorted samples from the same patient. Wilcoxon tests on paired samples were used to test changes in diversity from C1D1 to C4D1. In TCRdb, the immuneACCESS table is reduced to in-frame sequences with V and J assigned. These tables do not hold every clone; where another copy was compared, an unresolved V gene accounts for under half, and the others remain unexplained. V and J calls and clone size are those listed in that table; D and trimming were worked out from the DNA. The sample table records about 37,000 clones; 76% of these occur just once. The biggest ten clones account for approximately 11% of the sample.

The time point label for this specimen denotes: cycle 1 day 1 (C1D1), immediately before nivolumab initiation. Every trial patient had relapsed after autologous stem cell transplantation, and cohorts A, B and C differed in prior brentuximab vedotin exposure. A total of approximately 51 patients with relapsed/refractory classical Hodgkin lymphoma made up the trial cohort, and each patient's best overall response was complete response, partial response or progressive disease. Single-agent nivolumab was administered to trial patients in the multi-cohort phase II CheckMate 205 trial. An independent review committee assessed best overall response using the 2007 International Working Group response criteria. PBMCs from the trial were collected at three points: immediately before nivolumab initiation (C1D1), and during therapy at cycle 2 day 1 and cycle 4 day 1. After peripheral blood was drawn into 8 mL Vacutainer Cell Preparation Tubes, PBMCs were isolated by centrifugation and then cryopreserved.

The sequence is built from TRBV11-3 and TRBJ2-3; 9 central nucleotides agree with TRBD2. Source: peripheral blood mononuclear cells (PBMCs), taken at baseline. The TCR was taken from a human donor with classical Hodgkin lymphoma. The base sequence is TGTGCCAGCAGCCTCGGGGGACTAGCACCCGGCACAGATACGCAGTATTTT. It translates as CASSLGGLAPGTDTQYF.